The rows below give T cell receptor beta chains drawn from one sample of a study of radiation and T cells in renal cell carcinoma. Repertoires were generated with immunoSEQ multiplex PCR, while TCRdb's copy carries only in-frame clones and drops some. This sample has approximately 100,000 clones; 80% to 90% occur once, and the top ten carry under 9.5%. The sample here was blood, taken from a patient whose treatment included radiotherapy and nephrectomy. These receptors all stem from a man aged 45-60 years with renal cell carcinoma. CDR3s include the opening cysteine and the closing phenylalanine or tryptophan. The order of the fields is J gene, clone size, V gene, D gene, CDR3 DNA, CDR3 protein. A D gene is named only where the DNA matches it firmly. Where a row states a size, it is once, few, many or the class of an expanded clone; other rows omit it.

J gene: TRBJ1-1
clone size: few
V gene: TRBV29-1
D gene: -
CDR3 DNA: TGCAGCGTGACACAAGGGGCGGGCACTGAAGCTTTCTTT
CDR3 protein: CSVTQGAGTEAFF

J gene: TRBJ2-7
clone size: -
V gene: TRBV7-2
D gene: TRBD1
CDR3 DNA: TGTGCCAGCAGCTTAAACCCGACAGGGCGCGAGCAGTACTTC
CDR3 protein: CASSLNPTGREQYF

J gene: TRBJ2-2
clone size: -
V gene: TRBV5-1
D gene: TRBD2
CDR3 DNA: TGCGCCAGCAGCAATAGCGGGAGGGCCTGGGACACCGGGGAGCTGTTTTTT
CDR3 protein: CASSNSGRAWDTGELFF

J gene: TRBJ2-1
clone size: -
V gene: TRBV29-1
D gene: TRBD1
CDR3 DNA: TGCAGCGTTGAAGGCTGGACAGGGAAATTCGACAATGAGCAGTTCTTC
CDR3 protein: CSVEGWTGKFDNEQFF

J gene: TRBJ1-4
clone size: -
V gene: TRBV4-1
D gene: -
CDR3 DNA: TGCGCCAGCAGCCAAGTTCGTTGGGAAAAACTGTTTTTT
CDR3 protein: CASSQVRWEKLFF

J gene: TRBJ2-3
clone size: -
V gene: TRBV27
D gene: TRBD1
CDR3 DNA: TGTGCCAGCAGGCGGGACAGGGTCACAGATACGCAGTATTTT
CDR3 protein: CASRRDRVTDTQYF

J gene: TRBJ1-1
clone size: -
V gene: TRBV7-9
D gene: -
CDR3 DNA: TGTGCCAGCTCAGCTTGGCGGGGAACTGAAGCTTTCTTT
CDR3 protein: CASSAWRGTEAFF

J gene: TRBJ2-1
clone size: -
V gene: TRBV5-1
D gene: TRBD2
CDR3 DNA: TGCGCCAGCAGCCAAAGCGGGAGGACTGACAATGAGCAGTTCTTC
CDR3 protein: CASSQSGRTDNEQFF

J gene: TRBJ1-2
clone size: -
V gene: TRBV6-5
D gene: -
CDR3 DNA: TGTGCCAGGGGCCTGCAGGGGCGCGGCTATGGCTACACCTTC
CDR3 protein: CARGLQGRGYGYTF

J gene: TRBJ1-1
clone size: -
V gene: TRBV2
D gene: -
CDR3 DNA: TGTGCCAGCAGTGAATCCCTAAACACTGAAGCTTTCTTT
CDR3 protein: CASSESLNTEAFF

J gene: TRBJ1-2
clone size: -
V gene: TRBV7-8
D gene: TRBD1
CDR3 DNA: TGTGCCAGCAGCTTGGGACAGGACTATGGCTACACCTTC
CDR3 protein: CASSLGQDYGYTF

J gene: TRBJ1-2
clone size: -
V gene: TRBV19
D gene: -
CDR3 DNA: TGTGCCAGTAGTATAGATGGGGTTGCTGGCTACACCTTC
CDR3 protein: CASSIDGVAGYTF

J gene: TRBJ1-4
clone size: -
V gene: TRBV29-1
D gene: -
CDR3 DNA: TGCAGCGTCGCAGACAGAGCAGATAATGAAAAACTGTTTTTT
CDR3 protein: CSVADRADNEKLFF

J gene: TRBJ2-3
clone size: few
V gene: TRBV4-1
D gene: TRBD2
CDR3 DNA: TGCGCCAGCAGCCAAAGACTAGCGGGGGACACAGATACGCAGTATTTT
CDR3 protein: CASSQRLAGDTDTQYF

J gene: TRBJ1-2
clone size: -
V gene: TRBV29-1
D gene: TRBD1
CDR3 DNA: TGCAGCGTTCCTCCGGGACAGGGGGCCTATGGCTACACCTTC
CDR3 protein: CSVPPGQGAYGYTF

J gene: TRBJ1-1
clone size: once
V gene: TRBV27
D gene: -
CDR3 DNA: TGTGCCAGCAGTTCATTAGCCCTTGTTTTAAGAAGGGTAGCTTTCTTT
CDR3 protein: CASSSLALVLRRVAFF

J gene: TRBJ1-5
clone size: -
V gene: TRBV7-3
D gene: TRBD1
CDR3 DNA: TGTGCCAGCAGCTTAACGGTCCCGCAGGGGGCGCGTCGTGAGCCCCAGCATTTT
CDR3 protein: CASSLTVPQGARREPQHF

J gene: TRBJ2-1
clone size: -
V gene: TRBV7-8
D gene: -
CDR3 DNA: TGTGCCAGCAGCTTAGTGGGGTTTTCCTACAATGAGCAGTTCTTC
CDR3 protein: CASSLVGFSYNEQFF

J gene: TRBJ1-3
clone size: -
V gene: TRBV27
D gene: TRBD1
CDR3 DNA: TGTGCCAGCAGTTTGGGGACAGGGGAGGGAGGAAACACCATATATTTT
CDR3 protein: CASSLGTGEGGNTIYF

J gene: TRBJ2-1
clone size: -
V gene: TRBV2
D gene: -
CDR3 DNA: TGTGCCAGCAGCTATGAAGCGAGCTCCTACAATGAGCAGTTCTTC
CDR3 protein: CASSYEASSYNEQFF

J gene: TRBJ1-5
clone size: -
V gene: TRBV7-2
D gene: -
CDR3 DNA: TGTGCCAGCAGCTTAGTCGGCGTCATGCACCAGCCCCAGCATTTT
CDR3 protein: CASSLVGVMHQPQHF

J gene: TRBJ1-5
clone size: few
V gene: TRBV11-2
D gene: -
CDR3 DNA: TGTGCCAGCAGCCGTACCTTTGATCAGCCCCAGCATTTT
CDR3 protein: CASSRTFDQPQHF

J gene: TRBJ2-7
clone size: once
V gene: TRBV15
D gene: -
CDR3 DNA: TGTGCCACCAGCAAGGGACCACCTGGGACCTACGAGCAGTACTTC
CDR3 protein: CATSKGPPGTYEQYF

J gene: TRBJ1-5
clone size: -
V gene: TRBV4-2
D gene: -
CDR3 DNA: TGTGCCAGCAGCCAAGCCGATCAGCCCCAGCATTTT
CDR3 protein: CASSQADQPQHF

J gene: TRBJ1-1
clone size: -
V gene: TRBV10-3
D gene: -
CDR3 DNA: TGTGCCATCAGCCGGGGGACGGACCCTGAAGCTTTCTTT
CDR3 protein: CAISRGTDPEAFF

J gene: TRBJ1-1
clone size: -
V gene: TRBV9
D gene: -
CDR3 DNA: TGTGCCAGCAGAGATGACAGGAACACTGAAGCTTTCTTT
CDR3 protein: CASRDDRNTEAFF